Each of the 4 T cell receptor beta chains below was sequenced from the same sample in a study of T-cell memory formation after mild COVID-19. A single record per CDR3 protein comes from TCRdb applying MiXCR to the 5' RACE reads. The profile shows more than 35,000 distinct CDR3 sequences, approximately 9.7% of them singletons. Input material: PBMCs or a T cell subset sorted from them (not recorded which). The source of these receptors is an adult woman who had mild COVID-19 (a few samples of this study predate the infection). Cell type and time point are not known.

V is TRBV29-1 and J is TRBJ1-1; no reliable D call. V dropped 3 bases and J dropped 4 bases, with 15 bases sitting between them. Germline lookup yields CDR1 SQVTM and CDR2 ANQGSEA. This CDR3 spans 14 amino acids. CDR3 coding DNA: TGCAGCGTTGACGGGATGGGCAAAAGCACTGAAGCTTTCTTT. Protein sequence: CSVDGMGKSTEAFF.

The rearrangement links TRBV7-2 to TRBJ2-5, with 8 nucleotides matching TRBD1. Germline trimming cut 4 bases from V and 4 bases from J; bases unmatched to any gene: 5. In germline, CDR1 is SGHTA, CDR2 FQGNSA. CDR3 length: 14 amino acids. The CDR3 here is CASSWRTGRETQYF. The CDR3 bases are TGTGCCAGCAGCTGGAGGACAGGGAGAGAGACCCAGTACTTC.

The rearrangement links TRBV27 to TRBJ2-7; TRBD1 is a possible D gene (6 bases). The CDR3 contains 16 residues. CDR1 is MNHEY, CDR2 SMNVEV, per germline (reference sequence). The V gene lost 2 bases and the J gene lost 4 bases, with 18 bases spanning the gap. CDR3 in amino acids: CASSLTRGSSGYEQYF. DNA for the CDR3: TGTGCCAGCAGTTTAACGAGGGGGTCCTCGGGGTACGAGCAGTACTTC.

CDR3 in amino acids: CASSLRQGRSGYTF. Written as DNA, the CDR3 is TGCGCCAGCAGCTTACGGCAGGGGAGGAGTGGCTACACCTTC. The V gene is TRBV5-1, the J gene TRBJ1-2, with D possibly matching TRBD1 (6 bases). Looked up from germline, CDR1 is SGHRS and CDR2 is YFSETQ. V lost 2 bases to trimming and J lost 7 bases, with 15 bases between them. This CDR3 region has 14 residues. Based on the CDR3 plus reference TRBV5-1 and TRBJ1-2, the full variable domain is KAGVTQTPRYLIKTRGQQVTLSCSPISGHRSVSWYQQTPGQGLQFLFEYFSETQRNKGNFPGRFSGRQFSNSRSEMNVSTLELGDSALYLCASSLRQGRSGYTFGSGTRLTVV.